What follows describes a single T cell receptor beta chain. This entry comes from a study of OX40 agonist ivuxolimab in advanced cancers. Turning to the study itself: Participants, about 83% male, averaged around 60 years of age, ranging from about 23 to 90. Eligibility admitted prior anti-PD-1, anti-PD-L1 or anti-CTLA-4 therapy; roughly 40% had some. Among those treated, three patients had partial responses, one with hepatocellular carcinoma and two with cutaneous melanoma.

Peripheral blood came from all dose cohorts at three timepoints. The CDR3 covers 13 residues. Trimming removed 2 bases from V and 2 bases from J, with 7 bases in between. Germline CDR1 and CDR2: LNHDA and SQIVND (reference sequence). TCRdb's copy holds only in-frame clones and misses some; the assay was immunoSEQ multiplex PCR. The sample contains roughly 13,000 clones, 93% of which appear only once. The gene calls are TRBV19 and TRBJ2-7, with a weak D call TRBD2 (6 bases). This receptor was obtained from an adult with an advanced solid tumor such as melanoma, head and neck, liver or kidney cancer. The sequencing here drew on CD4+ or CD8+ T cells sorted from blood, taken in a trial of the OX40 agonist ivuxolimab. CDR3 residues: CASSISGAYEQYF. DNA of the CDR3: TGTGCCAGTAGTATATCGGGGGCCTACGAGCAGTACTTC.